This T cell receptor beta chain was profiled in a study of blood T cell repertoires in COVID-19 (TCRdb year 2020). With regard to the full study: The collaborator samples originated in the United States, Italy and Spain and spanned the acute and convalescent phases of COVID-19. The material from the prospective study consisted of cDNA or gDNA derived from T cells, B-cell-depleted T cells, or PBMCs. Deeply sampled blood TCRbeta repertoires from subjects exposed to, actively infected with, or recovered from COVID-19 were included in the dataset. The repertoires were released in a freely available public database intended as a resource for research on the immune response to SARS-CoV-2. Samples were obtained from the ongoing ImmuneRACE study (first 160 participants) and from 1,200 or so subjects provided by 6 global collaborators. Nearly every sample came with metadata listing a de-identified subject ID, COVID-19 status, age in years and sex. Where available, HLA class I and class II types were taken from metadata supplied by the sample provider and were not determined by assay-based typing. General study outcomes and caveats: The quantity of clinical and demographic metadata differed by source and by participant and was supplied without curation.

Whole blood was collected in K2EDTA tubes by collaborating institutions according to the institutions' own protocols. For TCRbeta analysis, collaborators shipped samples in one of three forms: frozen whole blood, isolated PBMCs, or DNA extracted from either of those sample types. With respect to this clone: What antigen it recognizes has not been identified. The record has no base qualities; no much larger clone is one base away.

TCRbeta CDR3 regions were amplified from genomic DNA using the immunoSEQ Assay, a bias-controlled multiplex PCR. On the authors' methods: Nucleated cell counts per sample were estimated from amplification of reference gene primers within the assay. Sequence reads were collapsed and filtered to measure the absolute abundance of every unique TCRbeta CDR3 rearrangement. Productive Simpson clonality was computed per sample as the square root of Simpson's diversity index over productive rearrangements. TCRdb obtained this table from immuneACCESS and retained in-frame rearrangements with V and J assigned. These tables miss some clones; where compared with another copy, unresolved V genes account for less than half of the shortfall, and the remainder is unexplained. D and trimming were read from the DNA, whereas the V and J calls and clone size are those reported in that table. In this sample the table shows some 290,000 clones, approximately 86% of which occur a single time. The top ten clonotypes cover 3.6% of the sample.

Spanning cysteine to phenylalanine, the CDR3 consists of 14 amino acids. Of all the DNA, just the CDR3 is kept, 42 bases in frame from base 1. The germline V gene yields MNHEY for CDR1 and SVGAGI for CDR2. The junction shows trimming of 2 bases on V and 4 bases on J, plus 11 bases between the germline ends. Recombination connected TRBV6-5 to TRBJ2-5, with TRBD2 as a weak D call on 7 bases. Source material: peripheral blood. This TCR came from a man between 18 and 29 years old with active or convalescent COVID-19. The CDR3 reads CASSYLRGGETQYF. The bases are TGTGCCAGCAGTTACCTGAGGGGGGGAGAGACCCAGTACTTC.